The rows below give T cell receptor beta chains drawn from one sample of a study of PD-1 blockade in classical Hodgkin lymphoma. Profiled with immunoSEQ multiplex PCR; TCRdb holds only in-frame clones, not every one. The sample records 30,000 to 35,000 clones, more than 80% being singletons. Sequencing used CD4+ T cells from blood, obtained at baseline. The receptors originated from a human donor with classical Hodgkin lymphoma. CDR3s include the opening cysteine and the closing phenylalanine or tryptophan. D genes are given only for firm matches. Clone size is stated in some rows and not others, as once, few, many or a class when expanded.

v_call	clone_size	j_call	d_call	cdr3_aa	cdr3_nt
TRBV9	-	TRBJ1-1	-	CASSVVGQNTEAFF	TGTGCCAGCAGCGTAGTGGGACAGAACACTGAAGCTTTCTTT
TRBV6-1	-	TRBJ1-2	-	CASSESGRYGYTF	TGTGCCAGCAGTGAATCGGGGAGGTATGGCTACACCTTC
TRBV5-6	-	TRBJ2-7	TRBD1	CASSLAYRGAYEQYF	TGTGCCAGCAGCTTGGCTTACAGGGGAGCCTACGAGCAGTACTTC
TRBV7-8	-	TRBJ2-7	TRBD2	CASSLAAGSTYEQYF	TGTGCCAGCAGCTTAGCAGCGGGATCCACCTACGAGCAGTACTTC
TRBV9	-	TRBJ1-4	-	CASSAHRNPNEKLFF	TGTGCCAGCAGCGCCCACAGGAACCCTAATGAAAAACTGTTTTTT
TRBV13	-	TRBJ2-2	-	CASTRQTHTGELFF	TGTGCCAGCACCCGTCAGACGCACACCGGGGAGCTGTTTTTT
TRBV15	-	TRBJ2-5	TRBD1	CATSRPGQGASQYF	TGTGCCACCAGCAGACCGGGACAGGGGGCTTCCCAGTACTTC
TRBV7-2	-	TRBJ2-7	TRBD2	CASSSPTSGSFSSYEQYF	TGTGCCAGCAGCTCCCCCACTAGCGGGAGTTTTAGCTCCTACGAGCAGTACTTC
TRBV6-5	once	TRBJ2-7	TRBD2	CASTPTSGGVYEQYF	TGTGCCAGCACCCCGACTAGCGGGGGGGTCTACGAGCAGTACTTC
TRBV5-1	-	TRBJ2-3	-	CASSLFRDTASDTQYF	TGCGCCAGCAGCCTATTCCGGGACACAGCATCTGATACGCAGTATTTT
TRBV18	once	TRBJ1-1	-	CASSPLRQVGDTEAFF	TGTGCCAGCTCACCCCTACGACAGGTCGGGGACACTGAAGCTTTCTTT
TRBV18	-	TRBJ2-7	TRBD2	CASSPSGAGEYEQYF	TGTGCCAGCTCACCCAGTGGAGCGGGAGAATACGAGCAGTACTTC
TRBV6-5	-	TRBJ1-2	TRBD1	CASRSTGHGYTF	TGTGCCAGCAGATCGACAGGGCATGGCTACACCTTC
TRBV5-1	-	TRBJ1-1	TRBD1	CASSPPTGEVLGTEAFF	TGCGCCAGCAGCCCACCGACAGGGGAGGTATTAGGCACTGAAGCTTTCTTT
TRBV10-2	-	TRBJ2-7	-	CASNGRPDASYEQYF	TGCGCCAGCAATGGGAGGCCAGACGCCTCCTACGAGCAGTACTTC
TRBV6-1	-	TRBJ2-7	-	CASSELGLSYEQYF	TGTGCCAGCAGTGAGTTGGGGTTGTCCTACGAGCAGTACTTC
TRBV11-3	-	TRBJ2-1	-	CASSGDPHNEQFF	TGTGCCAGCAGCGGGGACCCCCACAATGAGCAGTTCTTC
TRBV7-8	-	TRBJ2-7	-	CASSLGGVGDPYEQYF	TGTGCCAGCAGCTTAGGGGGAGTGGGGGATCCCTACGAGCAGTACTTC
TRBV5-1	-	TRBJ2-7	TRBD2	CASSFLAASYEQYF	TGCGCCAGCAGCTTCCTAGCGGCATCCTACGAGCAGTACTTC
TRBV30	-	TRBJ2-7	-	CAWSARGRRYF	TGTGCCTGGAGTGCGAGGGGACGAAGGTACTTC
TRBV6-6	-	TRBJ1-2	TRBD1	CASGLGQDF	TGTGCCAGTGGACTAGGACAGGACTTC
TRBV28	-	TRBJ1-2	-	CASSPRGRTNYGYTF	TGTGCCAGCAGCCCCCGGGGACGGACTAACTATGGCTACACCTTC
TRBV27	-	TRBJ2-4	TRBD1	CASSLEVGGRGPKNIQYF	TGTGCCAGCAGTTTAGAGGTCGGGGGCAGGGGGCCCAAAAACATTCAGTACTTC
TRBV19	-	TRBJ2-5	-	CASSIIGSGQETQYF	TGTGCCAGTAGTATCATAGGGTCGGGGCAGGAGACCCAGTACTTC
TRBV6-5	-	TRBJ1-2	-	CASSYSSGPVHGYTF	TGTGCCAGCAGTTACTCATCCGGACCAGTCCATGGCTACACCTTC
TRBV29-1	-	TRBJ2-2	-	CSALRVAAGELFF	TGCAGCGCGCTCAGGGTAGCGGCCGGGGAGCTGTTTTTT
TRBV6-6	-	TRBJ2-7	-	CASSYSGEQYF	TGTGCCAGCAGTTACTCGGGCGAGCAGTACTTC
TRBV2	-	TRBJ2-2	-	CASSEHSGGALFF	TGTGCCAGCAGTGAACACAGTGGAGGTGCGCTGTTTTTT
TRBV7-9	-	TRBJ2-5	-	CASSRDSQETQYF	TGTGCCAGCAGCCGGGACTCCCAAGAGACCCAGTACTTC
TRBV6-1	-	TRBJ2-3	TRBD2	CATLSGRSTDTQYF	TGTGCCACCCTAAGCGGGAGGAGCACAGATACGCAGTATTTT
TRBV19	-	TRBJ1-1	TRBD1	CASSLAGTANTEAFF	TGTGCCAGTAGCCTTGCCGGGACAGCGAACACTGAAGCTTTCTTT
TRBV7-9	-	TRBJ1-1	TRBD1	CASSSFQTGPNTEAFF	TGTGCCAGCAGCTCCTTTCAGACAGGGCCGAACACTGAAGCTTTCTTT
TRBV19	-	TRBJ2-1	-	CASSIDLERPYNEQFF	TGTGCCAGTAGTATAGATCTGGAGCGGCCCTACAATGAGCAGTTCTTC
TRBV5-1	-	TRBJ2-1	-	CASSLDQRTYNEQFF	TGCGCCAGCAGCTTGGATCAGCGAACTTACAATGAGCAGTTCTTC
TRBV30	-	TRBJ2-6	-	CASRPSPSGANVLTF	TGTGCCTCTCGCCCTTCCCCCTCTGGGGCCAACGTCCTGACTTTC
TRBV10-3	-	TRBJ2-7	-	CATFAVYEQYF	TGTGCCACTTTCGCGGTGTACGAGCAGTACTTC
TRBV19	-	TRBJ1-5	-	CASSIRDPNQPQHF	TGTGCCAGTAGTATCCGGGATCCCAATCAGCCCCAGCATTTT
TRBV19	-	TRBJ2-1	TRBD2	CASKPGTSVNEQFF	TGTGCCAGTAAGCCTGGGACTAGCGTAAATGAGCAGTTCTTC
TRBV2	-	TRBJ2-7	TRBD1	CASIGGNEQYF	TGTGCCAGTATAGGGGGCAACGAGCAGTACTTC
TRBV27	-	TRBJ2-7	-	CASSPRSGSSYEQYF	TGTGCCAGCAGTCCCAGAAGCGGTTCCTCCTACGAGCAGTACTTC
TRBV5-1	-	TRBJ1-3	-	CASSLGTGLSSGNTIYF	TGCGCCAGCAGCTTGGGCACAGGGTTGAGCTCTGGAAACACCATATATTTT
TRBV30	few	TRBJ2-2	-	CAWSLSRSGELFF	TGTGCCTGGAGCCTATCGCGTTCGGGGGAGCTGTTTTTT
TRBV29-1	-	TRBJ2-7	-	CSVEEETVAQYF	TGCAGCGTTGAAGAAGAGACAGTCGCGCAGTACTTC
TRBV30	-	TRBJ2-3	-	CAWSVKGLPTDTQYF	TGTGCCTGGAGTGTAAAGGGCCTTCCCACAGATACGCAGTATTTT
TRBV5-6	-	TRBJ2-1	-	CASSLGNEQFF	TGTGCCAGCAGCTTGGGAAATGAGCAGTTCTTC
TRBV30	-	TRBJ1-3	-	CAWGTGGVTGNTIYF	TGTGCCTGGGGTACCGGAGGGGTAACTGGAAACACCATATATTTT
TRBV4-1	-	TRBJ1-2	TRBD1	CASSHPFGQGSSNYGYTF	TGCGCCAGCAGCCACCCCTTCGGACAGGGGTCTTCTAACTATGGCTACACCTTC
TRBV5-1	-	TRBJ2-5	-	CASSLAEIQAQETQYF	TGCGCCAGCAGCTTGGCCGAGATCCAAGCCCAAGAGACCCAGTACTTC
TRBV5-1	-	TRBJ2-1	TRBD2	CASSLTAGDLFNEQFF	TGCGCCAGCAGCTTGACCGCGGGAGATCTCTTCAATGAGCAGTTCTTC